This TCR beta chain was identified during a study of T cells in Graves' hyperthyroidism and ophthalmopathy. This clonotype has ten or more counts. RNA transcripts served as the template for amplifying TCR beta CDR3 regions. RT-PCR in the first round (using the HTBI primer set) targeted the TCR CDR3. TCRdb used MiXCR to reprocess the multiplex PCR reads, holding one entry per CDR3 protein. The sample includes hundreds of thousands of distinct CDR3 sequences, around 14% of them seen just once. Blood from later-ophthalmopathy patients was taken at first hyperthyroidism diagnosis. Sequencing was done on a sample of blood. This clonotype was sampled from a woman aged 25-40 years with Graves' hyperthyroidism that later progressed to Graves' ophthalmopathy.

The CDR3 DNA reads as TGTGCCACCAGTACAATACCGGGACAGGGCGAGGAGACCCAGTACTTC. This encodes CATSTIPGQGEETQYF. The rearrangement joins TRBV24-1 to TRBJ2-5, with TRBD1 matching over 9 bases. Looked up from germline, CDR1 is KGHDR and CDR2 is SFDVKD. V was clipped by 6 bases and J by 5 bases; unmatched bases: 12. The CDR3 has 16 residues.